What follows describes a single T cell receptor (beta chain). This clonotype has only a few counts. The antigen this receptor binds is unknown. Base quality data are lacking; no much larger clone is found one base away. The data derive from a study of patients and donors after allogeneic stem cell transplantation (TCRdb year 2020). CDR1 and CDR2 (SNHLY, FYNNEI) derive from the germline V gene. V is shortened by 2 bases, J by 7 bases, and the region joining them spans 9 bases. From the cysteine up to the phenylalanine, the CDR3 has a length of 13 residues. The DNA shown is the 39-base CDR3, in frame from base 1. Library preparation employed RT-PCR. Sequencing took place on a NextSeq 550. TCRdb reprocessing: public reads trimmed at Q25 with fastp, clones called with MiXCR, in-frame beta chains kept. All rows with the same CDR3 protein become a single entry with the most common DNA and genes. The sample table shows about 960,000 distinct CDR3 sequences, and over 15% are seen once. The ten largest clones represent roughly 6.4% of the sample.

The sample taken for sequencing was blood, either unsorted or a sorted T cell fraction (not recorded which). The sequence derives from a human donor who was either an allogeneic HSCT recipient or a stem cell or donor lymphocyte infusion donor (not recorded which). It is not recorded whose cells these are; they may come from a transplant donor. The sequence links TRBV2 to TRBJ2-1; no D gene can be assigned with confidence. CDR3 loop: CASSEYPGNEQFF. At the DNA level, the sequence is TGTGCCAGCAGTGAATATCCCGGGAATGAGCAGTTCTTC.